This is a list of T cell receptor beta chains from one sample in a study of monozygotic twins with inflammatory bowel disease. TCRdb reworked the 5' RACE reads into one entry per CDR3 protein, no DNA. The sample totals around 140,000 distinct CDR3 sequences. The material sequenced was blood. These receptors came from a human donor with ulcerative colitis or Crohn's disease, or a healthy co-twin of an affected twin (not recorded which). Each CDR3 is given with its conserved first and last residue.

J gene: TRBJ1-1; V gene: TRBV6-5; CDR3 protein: CASTLLKNTEAFF
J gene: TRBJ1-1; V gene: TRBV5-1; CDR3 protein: CASSGGRVNTEAFF
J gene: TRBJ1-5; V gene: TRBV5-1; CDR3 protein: CASSLAGQGQPQHF
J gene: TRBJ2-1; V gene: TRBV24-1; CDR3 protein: CATSDSRDEQFF
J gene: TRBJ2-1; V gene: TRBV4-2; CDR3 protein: CASSQDARGPSGLYNEQFF
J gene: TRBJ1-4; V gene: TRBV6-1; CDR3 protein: CASSPGVFEKLFF
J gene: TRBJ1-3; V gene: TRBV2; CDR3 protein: CASSEWSGTGNTIYF
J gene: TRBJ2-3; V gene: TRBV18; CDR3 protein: CASSPSGLAGGTQYF
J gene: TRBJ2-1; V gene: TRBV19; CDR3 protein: CASRPQGIGEQFF
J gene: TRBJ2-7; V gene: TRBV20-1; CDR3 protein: CSAYLPAGGSYEQYF
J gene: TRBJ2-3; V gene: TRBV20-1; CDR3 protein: CSARNPRGGGGLTDTQYF
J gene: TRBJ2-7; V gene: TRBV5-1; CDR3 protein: CASRRDRAYEQYF
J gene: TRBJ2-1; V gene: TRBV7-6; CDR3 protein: CASSPRLAGNNEQFF
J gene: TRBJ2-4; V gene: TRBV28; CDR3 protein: CASSLPDSVLAKNIQYF
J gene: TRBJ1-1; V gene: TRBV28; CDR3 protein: CASSFLGDTEAFF
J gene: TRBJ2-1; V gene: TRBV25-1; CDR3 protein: CASGDFSGTGQFF
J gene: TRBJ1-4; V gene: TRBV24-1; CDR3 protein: CATSDDDRSNEKLFF
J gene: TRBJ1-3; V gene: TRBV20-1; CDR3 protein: CSAPLSGNTIYF
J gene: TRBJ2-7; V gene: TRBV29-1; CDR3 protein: CSVLAGGREQYF
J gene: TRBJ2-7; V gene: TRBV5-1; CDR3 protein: CASSFSSGRTAYEQYF
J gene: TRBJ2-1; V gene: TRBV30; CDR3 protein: CAWRATGIREQFF
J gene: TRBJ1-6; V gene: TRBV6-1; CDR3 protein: CASSGFRGIPLHF
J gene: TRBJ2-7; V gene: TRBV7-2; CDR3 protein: CASRPSGISEQYF
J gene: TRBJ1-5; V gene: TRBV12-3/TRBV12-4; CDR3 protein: CASSLSGGNQPQHF
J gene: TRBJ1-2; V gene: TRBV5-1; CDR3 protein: CASSPGQIPQGSGYTF
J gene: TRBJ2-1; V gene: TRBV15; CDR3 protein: CATSRLGYNEQFF
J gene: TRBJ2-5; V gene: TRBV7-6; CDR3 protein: CASSLSEDRETQYF
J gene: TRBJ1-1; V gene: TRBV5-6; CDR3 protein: CASSLAGVTEAFF
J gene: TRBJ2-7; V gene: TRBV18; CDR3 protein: CASSPRDFYEQYF
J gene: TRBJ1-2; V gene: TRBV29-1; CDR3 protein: CSHLTSERGGYTF